This is a list of T cell receptor beta chains from one sample in a study of shared clonotypes between healthy human individuals. Method: immunoSEQ multiplex PCR; TCRdb's copy keeps in-frame clones and lacks some. The sample lists 150,000 to 200,000 clones; 90% to 95% were seen once. Sequencing input: naive CD4+ T cells sorted from blood. The source of these receptors is a woman aged 25 to 39 in good health. Both conserved end residues are part of each CDR3. The D gene is left open where the match is weak. Some rows mark clone size as missing; the rest say once, few, many or name a class of expanded clone.

len	abundance	d_gene	j_gene	v_gene	CDR3nt	CDR3aa
15	-	-	TRBJ2-7	TRBV5-1	TGCGCCAGCAGCTTGTTAGGCCAGGGTCCCTACGAGCAGTACTTC	CASSLLGQGPYEQYF
14	-	-	TRBJ1-2	TRBV29-1	TGCAGCGTTGAAGATTGGATGGCTAACTATGGCTACACCTTC	CSVEDWMANYGYTF
15	-	TRBD1	TRBJ2-7	TRBV2	TGTGCCAGCAGTTACCAGGGGGCTTTCTCCTACGAGCAGTACTTC	CASSYQGAFSYEQYF
15	-	TRBD2	TRBJ2-7	TRBV15	TGTGCCACCAGCAGAGTGATGGGCGGGAGGGCCGAGCAGTACTTC	CATSRVMGGRAEQYF
15	-	-	TRBJ2-7	TRBV28	TGTGCCAGCAGTATTAGCGGTAGGGGAAACTACGAGCAGTACTTC	CASSISGRGNYEQYF
15	-	-	TRBJ2-7	TRBV5-1	TGCGCCAGCAGCTCGACAGGAGTAAAACCGTACGAGCAGTACTTC	CASSSTGVKPYEQYF
17	-	-	TRBJ2-3	TRBV11-2	TGTGCCAGCAGCTTAGTGACTGGAGGGTCTAGCACAGATACGCAGTATTTT	CASSLVTGGSSTDTQYF
16	-	TRBD2	TRBJ2-1	TRBV7-8	TGTGCCAGCAGCACCCCCCCGGCTAGCGGGAGTAATGAGCAGTTCTTC	CASSTPPASGSNEQFF
15	-	-	TRBJ2-7	TRBV15	TGTGCCACCAGCAGAGATCCGGGCAGTTCCTACGAGCAGTACTTC	CATSRDPGSSYEQYF
15	-	-	TRBJ1-6	TRBV14	TGTGCCAGCAGCCAAGATAACAGGCCGACTTCACCCCTCCACTTT	CASSQDNRPTSPLHF
15	few	-	TRBJ1-2	TRBV7-2	TGTGCCAGCAGCTTAGTCCTGGGGCCGAACTATGGCTACACCTTC	CASSLVLGPNYGYTF
15	-	TRBD2	TRBJ2-1	TRBV9	TGTGCCAGCAGGCGGACTAGCGGGAGGGGTGGTGAGCAGTTCTTC	CASRRTSGRGGEQFF
12	-	-	TRBJ2-7	TRBV29-1	TGCAGCGTTGAGGACGGCTCCTACGAGCAGTACTTC	CSVEDGSYEQYF
14	-	TRBD1	TRBJ1-2	TRBV11-2	TGTGCCAGCAGCTTGCGACAGGGGAAAGAAGGCTACACCTTC	CASSLRQGKEGYTF
13	-	TRBD1	TRBJ2-7	TRBV11-1	TGTGCCAGCAGCCCGGGACAGGCCTACGAGCAGTACTTC	CASSPGQAYEQYF
21	-	-	TRBJ1-2	TRBV28	TGTGCCAGCAGTTTGACCAATTCAGGGCACAGGGCACTAAGAGCTAACTATGGCTACACCTTC	CASSLTNSGHRALRANYGYTF
13	-	-	TRBJ1-1	TRBV30	TGTGCCTGGAGTGTACGGAGCGGCACTGAAGCTTTCTTT	CAWSVRSGTEAFF
14	-	TRBD1	TRBJ2-7	TRBV28	TGTGCCAGCACCCCGGGACAGGGTGCCTACGAGCAGTACTTC	CASTPGQGAYEQYF
15	-	-	TRBJ2-3	TRBV9	TGTGCCAGCAGTTTTGGACTTCCTAGCACAGATACGCAGTATTTT	CASSFGLPSTDTQYF
18	-	TRBD1	TRBJ2-2	TRBV11-2	TGTGCCAGCACCCTGAGGGTTACCGGGACAGGGTTCACCGGGGAGCTGTTTTTT	CASTLRVTGTGFTGELFF
14	-	-	TRBJ2-7	TRBV19	TGTGCCAGTAGTATGAGGCAGGGCCTTTACGAGCAGTACTTC	CASSMRQGLYEQYF
16	once	-	TRBJ1-5	TRBV5-6	TGTGCCAGCAGCTTAAGAACCTCGGGTAGCAATCAGCCCCAGCATTTT	CASSLRTSGSNQPQHF
17	-	TRBD2	TRBJ2-1	TRBV27	TGTGCCAGCAGTTTATTTACTAGCGGATCCTCCTACAATGAGCAGTTCTTC	CASSLFTSGSSYNEQFF
15	-	TRBD1	TRBJ2-7	TRBV5-1	TGCGCCAGCAGCTCGGGGACAGGGATCTCCTACGAGCAGTACTTC	CASSSGTGISYEQYF
13	-	-	TRBJ2-3	TRBV19	TGTGTCTCCCTAGAGGTGCCACAAGATACGCAGTATTTT	CVSLEVPQDTQYF
13	-	-	TRBJ1-5	TRBV2	TGTGCCAGCGAGGAGGGGATCGGTCAGCCCCAGCATTTT	CASEEGIGQPQHF